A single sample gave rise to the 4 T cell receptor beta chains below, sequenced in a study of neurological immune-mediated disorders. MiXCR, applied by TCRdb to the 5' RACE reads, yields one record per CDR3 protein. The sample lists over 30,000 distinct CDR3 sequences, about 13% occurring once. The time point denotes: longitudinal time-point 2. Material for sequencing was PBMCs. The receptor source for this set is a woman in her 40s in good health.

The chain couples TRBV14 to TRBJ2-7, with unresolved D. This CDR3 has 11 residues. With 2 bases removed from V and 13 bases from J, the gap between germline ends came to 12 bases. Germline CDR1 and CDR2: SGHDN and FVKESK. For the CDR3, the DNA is TGTGCCAGCAGCCAACTGGGCAGCCATTACTTC. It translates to CASSQLGSHYF.

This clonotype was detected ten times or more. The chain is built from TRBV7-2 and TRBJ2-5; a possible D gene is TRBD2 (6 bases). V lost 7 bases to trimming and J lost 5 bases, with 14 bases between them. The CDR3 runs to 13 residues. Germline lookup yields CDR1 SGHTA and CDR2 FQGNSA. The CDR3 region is CASNWDGGETQYF. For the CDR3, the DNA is TGTGCCAGCAACTGGGATGGAGGGGAGACCCAGTACTTC.

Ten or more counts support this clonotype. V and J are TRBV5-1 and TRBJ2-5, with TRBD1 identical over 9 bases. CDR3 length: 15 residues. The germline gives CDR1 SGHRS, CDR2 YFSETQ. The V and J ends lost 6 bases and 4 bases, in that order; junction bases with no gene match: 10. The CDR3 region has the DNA TGCGCCAGCACCCCCCGGCCGACAGGGGGAGAGACCCAGTACTTC. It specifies CASTPRPTGGETQYF.

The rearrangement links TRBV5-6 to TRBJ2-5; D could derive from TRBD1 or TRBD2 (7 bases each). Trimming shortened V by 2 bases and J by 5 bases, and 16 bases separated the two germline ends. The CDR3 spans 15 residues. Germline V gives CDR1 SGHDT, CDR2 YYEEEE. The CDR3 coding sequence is TGTGCCAGCAGCTTACTTGACAGGGAGGGCGAGACCCAGTACTTC. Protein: CASSLLDREGETQYF. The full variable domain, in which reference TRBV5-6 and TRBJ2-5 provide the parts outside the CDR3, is DAGVTQSPTHLIKTRGQQVTLRCSPKSGHDTVSWYQQALGQGPQFIFQYYEEEERQRGNFPDRFSGHQFPNYSSELNVNALLLGDSALYLCASSLLDREGETQYFGPGTRLLVL.